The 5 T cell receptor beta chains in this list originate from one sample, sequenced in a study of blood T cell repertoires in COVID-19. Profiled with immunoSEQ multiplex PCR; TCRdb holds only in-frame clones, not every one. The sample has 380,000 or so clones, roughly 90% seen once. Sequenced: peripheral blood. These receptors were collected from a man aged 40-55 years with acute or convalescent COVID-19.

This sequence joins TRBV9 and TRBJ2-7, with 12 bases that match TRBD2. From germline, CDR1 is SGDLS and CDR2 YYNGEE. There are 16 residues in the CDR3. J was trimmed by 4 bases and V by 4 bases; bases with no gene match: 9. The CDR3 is CASSPQGGLAGYEQYF. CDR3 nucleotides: TGTGCCAGCAGCCCCCAGGGGGGACTAGCGGGTTACGAGCAGTACTTC. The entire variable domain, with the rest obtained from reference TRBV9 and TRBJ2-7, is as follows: DSGVTQTPKHLITATGQRVTLRCSPRSGDLSVYWYQQSLDQGLQFLIQYYNGEERAKGNILERFSAQQFPDLHSELNLSSLELGDSALYFCASSPQGGLAGYEQYFGPGTRLTVT.

The CDR3 sequence: CASSQDPAGSNEKLFF. DNA for the CDR3: TGCGCCAGCAGCCAAGATCCAGCAGGGTCTAATGAAAAACTGTTTTTT. The chain combines TRBV4-3 with TRBJ1-4; TRBD1 is a possible D gene (5 bases). Per the germline V gene, CDR1 is LGHNA and CDR2 is YSLEER. V lost 0 bases, J lost 3 bases, and 11 bases lay in between. The CDR3 covers 16 residues.

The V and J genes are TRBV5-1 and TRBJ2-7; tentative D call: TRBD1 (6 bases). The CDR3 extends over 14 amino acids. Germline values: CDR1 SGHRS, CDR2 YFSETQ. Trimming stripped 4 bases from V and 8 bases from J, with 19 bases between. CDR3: CASSLTRQEEKQYF. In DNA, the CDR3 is TGCGCCAGCAGCCTGACCAGACAGGAAGAGAAGCAGTACTTC.

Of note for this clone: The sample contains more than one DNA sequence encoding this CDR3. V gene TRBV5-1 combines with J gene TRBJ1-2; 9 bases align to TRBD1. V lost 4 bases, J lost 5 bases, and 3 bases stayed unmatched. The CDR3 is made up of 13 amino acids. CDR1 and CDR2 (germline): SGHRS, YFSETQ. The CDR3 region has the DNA TGCGCCAGCAGCCCCGGACAGGGGTATGGCTACACCTTC. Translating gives CASSPGQGYGYTF.

In DNA, the CDR3 is TGTGCCAGCAGTTTGACCCGGGACTTGGGTTTCGATGGCTACACCTTC. This codes for CASSLTRDLGFDGYTF. V is TRBV27 and J is TRBJ1-2; a possible D gene is TRBD1 (5 bases). CDR1 and CDR2 from the germline V gene are MNHEY and SMNVEV (reference sequence). The CDR3 covers 16 residues. Trimming cost V 3 bases and J 6 bases, with 20 bases left between them.